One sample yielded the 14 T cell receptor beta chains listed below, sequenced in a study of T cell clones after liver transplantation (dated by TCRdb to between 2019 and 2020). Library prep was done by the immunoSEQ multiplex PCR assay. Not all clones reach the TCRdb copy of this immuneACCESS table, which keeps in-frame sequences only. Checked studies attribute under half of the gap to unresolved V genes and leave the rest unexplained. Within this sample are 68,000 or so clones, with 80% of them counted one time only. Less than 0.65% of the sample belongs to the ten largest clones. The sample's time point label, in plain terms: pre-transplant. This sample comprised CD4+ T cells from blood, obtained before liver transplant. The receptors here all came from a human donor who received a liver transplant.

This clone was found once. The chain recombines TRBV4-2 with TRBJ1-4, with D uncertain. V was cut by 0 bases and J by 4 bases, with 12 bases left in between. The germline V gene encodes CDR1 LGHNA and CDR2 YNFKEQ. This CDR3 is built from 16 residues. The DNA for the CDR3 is TGTGCCAGCAGCCAAGATTTCGGCCGGCTTAATGAAAAACTGTTTTTT. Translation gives CASSQDFGRLNEKLFF.

In DNA, the CDR3 is TGTGCCAGCAGCTTAGCGGGAGGGCCCCCCGGGGAGCTGTTTTTT. Translation gives CASSLAGGPPGELFF. The chain couples TRBV7-9 to TRBJ2-2; TRBD2 agrees at 7 bases. Trimming cost V 0 bases and J 6 bases; bases outside gene matches: 4. There are 15 residues in the CDR3. Per the germline V gene, CDR1 is SEHNR and CDR2 is FQNEAQ (reference sequence). The whole variable domain, remainder taken from reference TRBV7-9 and TRBJ2-2, is DTGVSQNPRHKITKRGQNVTFRCDPISEHNRLYWYRQTLGQGPEFLTYFQNEAQLEKSRLLSDRFSAERPKGSFSTLEIQRTEQGDSAMYLCASSLAGGPPGELFFGEGSRLTVL.

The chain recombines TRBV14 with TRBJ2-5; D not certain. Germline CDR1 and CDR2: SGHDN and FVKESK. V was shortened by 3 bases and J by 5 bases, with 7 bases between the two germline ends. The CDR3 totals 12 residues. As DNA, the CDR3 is TGTGCCAGCAGCCAGGTTCAGGAGACCCAGTACTTC. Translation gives CASSQVQETQYF.

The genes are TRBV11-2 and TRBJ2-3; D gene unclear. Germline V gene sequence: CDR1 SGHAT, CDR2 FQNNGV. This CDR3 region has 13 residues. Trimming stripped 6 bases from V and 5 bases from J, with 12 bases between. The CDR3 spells CASSGNWEDTQYF. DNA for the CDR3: TGTGCCAGCAGTGGTAACTGGGAAGATACGCAGTATTTT.

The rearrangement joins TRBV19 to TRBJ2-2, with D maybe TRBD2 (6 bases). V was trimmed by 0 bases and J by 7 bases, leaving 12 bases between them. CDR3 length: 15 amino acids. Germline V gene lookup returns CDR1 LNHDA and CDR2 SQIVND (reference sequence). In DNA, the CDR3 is TGTGCCAGTAGTATAGATTCTAGCGAAAGCGGGGAGCTGTTTTTT. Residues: CASSIDSSESGELFF.

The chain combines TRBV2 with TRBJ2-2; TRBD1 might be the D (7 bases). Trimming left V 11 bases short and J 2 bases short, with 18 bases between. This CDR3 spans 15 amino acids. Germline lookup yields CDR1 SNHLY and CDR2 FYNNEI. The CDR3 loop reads CAAQGGPRNTGELFF. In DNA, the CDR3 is TGTGCCGCCCAGGGGGGACCCCGCAACACCGGGGAGCTGTTTTTT.

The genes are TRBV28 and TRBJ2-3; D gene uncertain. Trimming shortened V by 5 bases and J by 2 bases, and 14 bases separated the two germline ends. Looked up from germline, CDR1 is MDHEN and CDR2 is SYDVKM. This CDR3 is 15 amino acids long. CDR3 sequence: CASSPLPAPTDTQYF. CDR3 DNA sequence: TGTGCCAGCAGTCCCCTTCCAGCCCCCACAGATACGCAGTATTTT.

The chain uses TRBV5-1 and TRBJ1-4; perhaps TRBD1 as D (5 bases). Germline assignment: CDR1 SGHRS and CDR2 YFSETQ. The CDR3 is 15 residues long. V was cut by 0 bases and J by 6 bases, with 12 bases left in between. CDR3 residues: CASSLAAGPDEKLFF. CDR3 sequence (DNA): TGCGCCAGCAGCTTGGCGGCAGGGCCGGATGAAAAACTGTTTTTT.

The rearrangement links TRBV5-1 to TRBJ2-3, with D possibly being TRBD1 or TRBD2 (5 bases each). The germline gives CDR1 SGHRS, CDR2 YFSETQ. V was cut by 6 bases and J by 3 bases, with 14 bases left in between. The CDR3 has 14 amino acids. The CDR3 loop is CASNGGVVTDTQYF. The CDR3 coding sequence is TGCGCCAGCAATGGGGGAGTCGTAACAGATACGCAGTATTTT.

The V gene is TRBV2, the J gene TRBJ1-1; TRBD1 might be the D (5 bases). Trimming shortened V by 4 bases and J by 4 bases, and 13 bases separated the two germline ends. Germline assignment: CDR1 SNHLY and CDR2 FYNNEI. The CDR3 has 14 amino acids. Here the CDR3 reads CASSVKGLGTEAFF. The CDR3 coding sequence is TGTGCCAGCAGTGTGAAGGGGTTGGGCACTGAAGCTTTCTTT.

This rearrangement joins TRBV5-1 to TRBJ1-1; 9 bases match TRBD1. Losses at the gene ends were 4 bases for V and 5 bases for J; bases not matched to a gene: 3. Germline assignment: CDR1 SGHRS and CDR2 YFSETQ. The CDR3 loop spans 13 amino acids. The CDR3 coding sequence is TGCGCCAGCAGCGACAGGGGGGCGACTGAAGCTTTCTTT. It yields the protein CASSDRGATEAFF.

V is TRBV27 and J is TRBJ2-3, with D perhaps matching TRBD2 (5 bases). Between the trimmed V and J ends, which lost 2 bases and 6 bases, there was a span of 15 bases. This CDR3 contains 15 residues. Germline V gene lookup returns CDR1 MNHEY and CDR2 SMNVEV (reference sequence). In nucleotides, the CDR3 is TGTGCCAGCAGTTTAATGGTGGGAGTAGGGGATACGCAGTATTTT. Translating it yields CASSLMVGVGDTQYF.

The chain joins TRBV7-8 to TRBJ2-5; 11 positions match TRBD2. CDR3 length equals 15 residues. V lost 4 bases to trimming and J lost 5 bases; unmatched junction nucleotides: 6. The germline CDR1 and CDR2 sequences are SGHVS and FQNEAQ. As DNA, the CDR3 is TGTGCCAGCAGCTCAAGGGCTAGCGGGAGGGAGACCCAGTACTTC. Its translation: CASSSRASGRETQYF.

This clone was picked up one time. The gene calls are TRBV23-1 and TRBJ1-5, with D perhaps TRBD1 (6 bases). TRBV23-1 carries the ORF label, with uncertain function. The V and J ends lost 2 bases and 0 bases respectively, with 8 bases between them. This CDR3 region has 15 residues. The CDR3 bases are TGCGCCAGCAGTCAACTACAGGGTAGCAATCAGCCCCAGCATTTT. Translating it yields CASSQLQGSNQPQHF.